Included here is one T cell receptor (beta chain) sequence, with context. What it binds is unknown. This sample was taken from a study of T cells after yellow fever vaccination. Overall study: Fractions of limited cellularity were prepared by means of SMART-Seq v4 Ultra Low Input.

Overall study results and limits: There was a small share of clonotypes that showed up in both the CD4 and CD8 compartments.

The TCR cDNA carried a universal primer site and UMIs from 5'RACE template switching. TCRdb re-derived calls from the 5' RACE reads in MiXCR, one entry per CDR3 protein. The data hold around 600,000 distinct CDR3 sequences, with roughly 12% observed a single time. The material was PBMCs, obtained on the day of the yellow fever booster vaccination. The clonotype was recovered from a man in his thirties or forties who received the YFV17D yellow fever vaccine.

CDR3 in amino acids: CAWRGGYGYTF. DNA of the CDR3: TGTGCCTGGAGAGGGGGTTATGGCTACACCTTC. The rearrangement uses TRBV30 and TRBJ1-2; tentative D call: TRBD1 (6 bases). The germline V and J ends were trimmed by 3 bases and 5 bases, with 7 bases remaining between them. The germline CDR1 and CDR2 sequences are GTSNPN and SVGIG (reference sequence). CDR3 length: 11 amino acids.